The T cell receptor (beta chain) described here comes from a study of tumor-infiltrating lymphocytes in oesophageal squamous cell carcinoma. Judged by abundance, this clonotype is large. From the PCR reads, TCRdb called clonotypes with MiXCR, one entry per CDR3 protein. This table has about 21,000 distinct CDR3 sequences, 36% appearing once. Germline CDR1 SGHTA, CDR2 FQGNSA. Trimming took 6 bases from V and 7 from J; bases not matched to a gene: 6. The CDR3 has 14 amino acids. This chain uses TRBV7-2 with TRBJ1-6; TRBD1 aligns across 7 bases. Sequencing was done on a sample of esophageal tumor tissue. The sequence derives from a male donor with esophageal squamous cell carcinoma. This CDR3 is CASRWTGLNSPLHF. The CDR3 coding sequence is TGTGCCAGCAGATGGACAGGCCTCAATTCACCCCTCCACTTT.